This entry concerns a single TCR beta chain. The data were taken from a study of T cell changes during pregnancy in multiple sclerosis. Here immunoSEQ multiplex PCR was the method, and the copy in TCRdb shows in-frame clones only, minus some. Of some 64,000 clones in the sample, about 92% were seen once. The CDR3 runs 16 residues. Germline loops: CDR1 SGHDT, CDR2 YYEEEE. V gave up 3 bases and J gave up 4 bases; unmatched junction bases: 8. The genes are TRBV5-6 and TRBJ2-1, with 9 positions matching TRBD1. The sample was peripheral blood, taken in the first trimester of pregnancy. This sequence originates from a female donor in good health, enrolled as a control in a pregnancy study. CDR3 DNA sequence: TGTGCCAGCAGCTCCGTAACAGGGGGCTGGTACAATGAGCAGTTCTTC. The encoded protein is CASSSVTGGWYNEQFF. The full variable domain, in which reference TRBV5-6 and TRBJ2-1 provide the parts outside the CDR3, is DAGVTQSPTHLIKTRGQQVTLRCSPKSGHDTVSWYQQALGQGPQFIFQYYEEEERQRGNFPDRFSGHQFPNYSSELNVNALLLGDSALYLCASSSVTGGWYNEQFFGPGTRLTVL.